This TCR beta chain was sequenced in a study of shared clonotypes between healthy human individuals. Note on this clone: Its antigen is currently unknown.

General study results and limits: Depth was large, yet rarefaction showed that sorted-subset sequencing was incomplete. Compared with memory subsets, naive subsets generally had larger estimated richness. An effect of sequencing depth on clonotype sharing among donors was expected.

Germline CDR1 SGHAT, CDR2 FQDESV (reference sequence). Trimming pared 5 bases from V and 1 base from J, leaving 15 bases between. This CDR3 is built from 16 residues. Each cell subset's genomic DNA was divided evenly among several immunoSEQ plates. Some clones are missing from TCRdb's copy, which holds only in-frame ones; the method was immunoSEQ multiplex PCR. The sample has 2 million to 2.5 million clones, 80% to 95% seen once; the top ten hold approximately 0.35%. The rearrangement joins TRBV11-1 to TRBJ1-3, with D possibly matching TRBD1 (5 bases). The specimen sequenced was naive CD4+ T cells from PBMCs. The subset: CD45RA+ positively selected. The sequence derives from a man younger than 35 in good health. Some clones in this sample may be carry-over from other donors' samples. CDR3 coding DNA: TGTGCCAGCAGCCCGTGGTCGGGACCGTCTGGAAACACCATATATTTT. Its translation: CASSPWSGPSGNTIYF. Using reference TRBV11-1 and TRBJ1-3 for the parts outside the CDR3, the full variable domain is EAEVAQSPRYKITEKSQAVAFWCDPISGHATLYWYRQILGQGPELLVQFQDESVVDDSQLPKDRFSAERLKGVDSTLKIQPAELGDSAMYLCASSPWSGPSGNTIYFGEGSWLTVV.